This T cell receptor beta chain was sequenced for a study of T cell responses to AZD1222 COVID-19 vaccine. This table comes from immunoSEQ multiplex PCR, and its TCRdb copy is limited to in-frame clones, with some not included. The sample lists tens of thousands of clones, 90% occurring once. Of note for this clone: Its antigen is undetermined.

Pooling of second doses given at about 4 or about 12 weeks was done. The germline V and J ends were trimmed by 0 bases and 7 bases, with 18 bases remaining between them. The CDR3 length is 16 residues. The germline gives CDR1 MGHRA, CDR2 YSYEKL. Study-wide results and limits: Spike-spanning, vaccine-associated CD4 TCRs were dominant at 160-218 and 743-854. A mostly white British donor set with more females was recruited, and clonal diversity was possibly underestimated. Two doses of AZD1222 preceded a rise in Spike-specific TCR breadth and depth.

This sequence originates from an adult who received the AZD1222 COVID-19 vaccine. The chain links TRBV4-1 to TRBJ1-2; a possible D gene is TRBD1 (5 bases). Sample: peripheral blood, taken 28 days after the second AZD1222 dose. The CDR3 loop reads CASSQEGVSGIGGYTF. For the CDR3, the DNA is TGCGCCAGCAGCCAAGAAGGGGTATCGGGGATCGGTGGCTACACCTTC.